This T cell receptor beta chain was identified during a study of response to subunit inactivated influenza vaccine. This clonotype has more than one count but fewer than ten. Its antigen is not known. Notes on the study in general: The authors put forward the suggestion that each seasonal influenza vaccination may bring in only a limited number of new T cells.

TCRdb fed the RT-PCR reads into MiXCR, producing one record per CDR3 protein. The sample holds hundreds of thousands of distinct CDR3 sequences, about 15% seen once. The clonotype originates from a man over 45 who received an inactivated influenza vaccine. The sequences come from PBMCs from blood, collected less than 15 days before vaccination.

The CDR3 protein is CAISESGSQETQYF. CDR3 in DNA: TGTGCCATCAGTGAGTCAGGGAGTCAAGAGACCCAGTACTTC. The V gene is TRBV10-3, the J gene TRBJ2-5; the D gene is possibly TRBD2 (5 bases). Germline CDR1 and CDR2: ENHRY and SYGVKD. CDR3 length equals 14 residues. The germline V and J ends were trimmed by 0 bases and 2 bases, with 7 bases remaining between them.